Given below is one T cell receptor (beta chain) in context. Antigen: not known. Per the germline V gene, CDR1 is SGHVS and CDR2 is FNYEAQ. V was clipped by 1 base and J by 7 bases; unmatched bases: 9. This CDR3 is built from 17 residues. The data derive from a study of shared clonotypes between healthy human individuals. Using immunoSEQ multiplex PCR, the repertoire was profiled, and TCRdb retains in-frame clones only, with some absent. This sample has 450,000 or so clones, with around 77% found just once. Study-wide findings and caveats: Among donors, the sharing of clonotypes was expected to be influenced by sequencing depth.

The chain links TRBV7-6 to TRBJ2-1; 11 bases are shared with TRBD2. Material: PBMCs. This TCR was sampled from a woman aged 40 to 55 in good health. Some clones in this sample may be carry-over from other donors' samples. In nucleotides, the CDR3 is TGTGCCAGCAGCTTAGAACTAGCGGGAGCCTCGGGGAATGAGCAGTTCTTC. It is translated as CASSLELAGASGNEQFF.